This T cell receptor beta chain was identified during a study of T cells in Graves' hyperthyroidism and ophthalmopathy. Regions amplified from RNA transcripts were the TCR beta CDR3 regions. TCR CDR3 regions were first amplified by RT-PCR with HTBI primers. TCRdb called the multiplex PCR reads again in MiXCR, with one record for every CDR3 protein. Seen here are a few hundred thousand distinct CDR3 sequences, more than 15% observed once, and the top ten hold less than 3.5%. V was trimmed by 4 bases and J by 2 bases, leaving 10 bases between them. Germline V gene lookup returns CDR1 SGHRS and CDR2 YFSETQ. This CDR3 has 13 residues. The sample holds a few counts of this clonotype.

The sequenced sample consisted of blood. This chain uses TRBV5-1 with TRBJ2-7; the D gene is possibly TRBD1 (6 bases). The sequence was obtained from a woman aged 40 to 50 with Graves' ophthalmopathy. CDR3 sequence: CASSRDKTYEQYF. CDR3 coding DNA: TGCGCCAGCAGCCGGGACAAGACCTACGAGCAGTACTTC.